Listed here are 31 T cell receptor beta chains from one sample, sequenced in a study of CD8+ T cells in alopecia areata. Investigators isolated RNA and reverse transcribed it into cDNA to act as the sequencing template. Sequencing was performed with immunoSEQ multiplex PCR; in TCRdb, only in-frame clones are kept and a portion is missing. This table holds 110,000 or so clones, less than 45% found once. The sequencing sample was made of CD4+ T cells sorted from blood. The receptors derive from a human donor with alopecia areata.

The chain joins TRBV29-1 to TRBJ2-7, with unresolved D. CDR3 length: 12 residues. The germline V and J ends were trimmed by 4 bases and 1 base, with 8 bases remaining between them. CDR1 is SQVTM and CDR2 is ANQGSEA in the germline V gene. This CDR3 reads CSVVEGSYEQYF. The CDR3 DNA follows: TGCAGCGTTGTAGAAGGATCCTACGAGCAGTACTTC.

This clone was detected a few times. CDR3: CASSERQGTLDGYTF. CDR3 DNA: TGTGCCAGCAGCGAGCGACAGGGGACTCTAGATGGCTACACCTTC. V is TRBV7-2 and J is TRBJ1-2; 8 nucleotides line up with TRBD1. The CDR3 totals 15 residues. The germline gives CDR1 SGHTA, CDR2 FQGNSA. Unmatched junction bases numbered 11, after V lost 5 bases and J lost 6 bases. Using reference TRBV7-2 and TRBJ1-2 for the parts outside the CDR3, the full variable domain is GAGVSQSPSNKVTEKGKDVELRCDPISGHTALYWYRQSLGQGLEFLIYFQGNSAPDKSGLPSDRFSAERTGGSVSTLTIQRTQQEDSAVYLCASSERQGTLDGYTFGSGTRLTVV.

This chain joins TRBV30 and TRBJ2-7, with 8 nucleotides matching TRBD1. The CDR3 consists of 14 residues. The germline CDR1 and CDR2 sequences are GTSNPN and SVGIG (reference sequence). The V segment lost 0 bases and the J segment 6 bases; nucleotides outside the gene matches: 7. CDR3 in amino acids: CAWSVAGGTGEQYF. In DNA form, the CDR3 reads TGTGCCTGGAGTGTTGCAGGGGGCACGGGCGAGCAGTACTTC. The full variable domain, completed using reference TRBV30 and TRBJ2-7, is SQTIHQWPATLVQPVGSPLSLECTVEGTSNPNLYWYRQAAGRGLQLLFYSVGIGQISSEVPQNLSASRPQDRQFILSSKKLLLSDSGFYLCAWSVAGGTGEQYFGPGTRLTVT.

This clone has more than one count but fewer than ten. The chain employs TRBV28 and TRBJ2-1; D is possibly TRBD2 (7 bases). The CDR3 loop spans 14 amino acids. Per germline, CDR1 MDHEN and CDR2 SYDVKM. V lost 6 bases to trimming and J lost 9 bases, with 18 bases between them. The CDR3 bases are TGTGCCAGCAGCAGGGGAGGGTCGATCAGTGAGCAGTTCTTC. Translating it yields CASSRGGSISEQFF. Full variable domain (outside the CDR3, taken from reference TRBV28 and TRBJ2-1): DVKVTQSSRYLVKRTGEKVFLECVQDMDHENMFWYRQDPGLGLRLIYFSYDVKMKEKGDIPEGYSVSREKKERFSLILESASTNQTSMYLCASSRGGSISEQFFGPGTRLTVL.

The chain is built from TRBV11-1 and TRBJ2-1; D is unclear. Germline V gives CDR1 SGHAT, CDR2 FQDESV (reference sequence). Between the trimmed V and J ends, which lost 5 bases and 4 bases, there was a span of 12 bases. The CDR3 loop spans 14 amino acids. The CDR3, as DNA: TGTGCCAGCAGCCAAGCCAAGGTATACAATGAGCAGTTCTTC. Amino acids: CASSQAKVYNEQFF.

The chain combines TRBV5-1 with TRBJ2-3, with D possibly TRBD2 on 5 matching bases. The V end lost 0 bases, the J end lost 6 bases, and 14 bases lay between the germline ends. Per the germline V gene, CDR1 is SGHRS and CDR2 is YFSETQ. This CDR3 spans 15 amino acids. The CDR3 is CASSLVADLPDTQYF. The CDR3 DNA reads TGCGCCAGCAGCTTGGTGGCGGACTTGCCGGATACGCAGTATTTT. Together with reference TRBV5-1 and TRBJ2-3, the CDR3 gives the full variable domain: KAGVTQTPRYLIKTRGQQVTLSCSPISGHRSVSWYQQTPGQGLQFLFEYFSETQRNKGNFPGRFSGRQFSNSRSEMNVSTLELGDSALYLCASSLVADLPDTQYFGPGTRLTVL.

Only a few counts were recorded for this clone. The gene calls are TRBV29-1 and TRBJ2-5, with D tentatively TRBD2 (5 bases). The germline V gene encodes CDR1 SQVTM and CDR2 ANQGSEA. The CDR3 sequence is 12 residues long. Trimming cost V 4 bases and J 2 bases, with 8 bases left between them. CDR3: CSVVSGQETQYF. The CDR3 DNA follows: TGCAGCGTTGTCTCGGGGCAAGAGACCCAGTACTTC.

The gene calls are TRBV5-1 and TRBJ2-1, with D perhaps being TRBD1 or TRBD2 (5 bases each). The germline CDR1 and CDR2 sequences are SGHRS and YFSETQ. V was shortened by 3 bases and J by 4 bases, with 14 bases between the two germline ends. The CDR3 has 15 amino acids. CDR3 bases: TGCGCCAGCAGCTCACCCCGGGACGGGTACAATGAGCAGTTCTTC. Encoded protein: CASSSPRDGYNEQFF.

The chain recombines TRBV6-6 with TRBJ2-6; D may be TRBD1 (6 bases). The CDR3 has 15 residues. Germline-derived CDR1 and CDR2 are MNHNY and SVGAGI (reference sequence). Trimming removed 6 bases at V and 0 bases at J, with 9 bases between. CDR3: CASSRDNSGANVLTF. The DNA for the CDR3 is TGTGCCAGCAGCCGGGACAACTCTGGGGCCAACGTCCTGACTTTC.

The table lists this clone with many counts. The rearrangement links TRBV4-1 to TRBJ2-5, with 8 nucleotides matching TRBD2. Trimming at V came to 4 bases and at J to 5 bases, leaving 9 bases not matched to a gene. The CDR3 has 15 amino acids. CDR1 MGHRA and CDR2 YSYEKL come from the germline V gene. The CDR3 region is CASSPAGDPRETQYF. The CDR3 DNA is TGCGCCAGCAGCCCAGCGGGGGATCCGCGGGAGACCCAGTACTTC.

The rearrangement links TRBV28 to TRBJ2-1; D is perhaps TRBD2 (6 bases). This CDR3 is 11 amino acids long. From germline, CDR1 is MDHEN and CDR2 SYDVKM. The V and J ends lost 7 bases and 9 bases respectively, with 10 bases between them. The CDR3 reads CASTRRAEQFF. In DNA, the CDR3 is TGTGCCAGCACCCGGAGGGCTGAGCAGTTCTTC.

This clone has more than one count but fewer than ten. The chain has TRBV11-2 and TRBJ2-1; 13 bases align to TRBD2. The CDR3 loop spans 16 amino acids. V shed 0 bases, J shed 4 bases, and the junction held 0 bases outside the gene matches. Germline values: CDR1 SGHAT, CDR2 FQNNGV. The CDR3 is CASSLELAGGYNEQFF. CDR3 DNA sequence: TGTGCCAGCAGCTTAGAACTAGCGGGAGGGTACAATGAGCAGTTCTTC.

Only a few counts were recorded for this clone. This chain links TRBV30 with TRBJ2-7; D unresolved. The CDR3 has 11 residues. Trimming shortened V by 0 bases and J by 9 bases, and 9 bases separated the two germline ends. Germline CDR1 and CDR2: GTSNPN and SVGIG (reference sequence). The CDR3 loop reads CAWSVRVLQYF. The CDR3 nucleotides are TGTGCCTGGAGTGTACGGGTTCTGCAGTACTTC. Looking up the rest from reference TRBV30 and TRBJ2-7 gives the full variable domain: SQTIHQWPATLVQPVGSPLSLECTVEGTSNPNLYWYRQAAGRGLQLLFYSVGIGQISSEVPQNLSASRPQDRQFILSSKKLLLSDSGFYLCAWSVRVLQYFGPGTRLTVT.

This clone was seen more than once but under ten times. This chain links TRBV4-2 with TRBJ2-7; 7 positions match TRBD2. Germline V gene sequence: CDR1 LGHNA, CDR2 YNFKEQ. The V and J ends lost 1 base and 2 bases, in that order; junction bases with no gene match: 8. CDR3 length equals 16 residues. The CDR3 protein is CASSQGGLAGAYEQYF. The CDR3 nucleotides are TGTGCCAGCAGCCAAGGGGGTCTGGCGGGAGCCTACGAGCAGTACTTC.

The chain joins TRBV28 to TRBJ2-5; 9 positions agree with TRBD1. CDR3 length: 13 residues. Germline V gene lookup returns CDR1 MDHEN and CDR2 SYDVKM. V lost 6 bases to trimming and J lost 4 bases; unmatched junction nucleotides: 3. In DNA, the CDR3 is TGTGCCAGCAGGGGACAGGGAACAGAGACCCAGTACTTC. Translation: CASRGQGTETQYF.

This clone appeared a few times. The CDR3 sequence is CASSLNTANTGELFF. The CDR3 DNA reads as TGTGCCAGCAGCTTAAATACGGCGAACACCGGGGAGCTGTTTTTT. The chain combines TRBV7-3 with TRBJ2-2; no definite D call. Germline-derived CDR1 and CDR2 are SGHTA and FQGTGA. This CDR3 spans 15 amino acids. V lost 1 base to trimming and J lost 0 bases, with 6 bases between them.

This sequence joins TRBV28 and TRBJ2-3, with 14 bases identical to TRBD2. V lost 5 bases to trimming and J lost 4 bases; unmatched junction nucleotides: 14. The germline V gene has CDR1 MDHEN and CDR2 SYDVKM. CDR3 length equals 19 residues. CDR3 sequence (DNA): TGTGCCAGCAGTCGATACAAGCCGGGACTAGCGGGAGTATCAGATACGCAGTATTTT. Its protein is CASSRYKPGLAGVSDTQYF.

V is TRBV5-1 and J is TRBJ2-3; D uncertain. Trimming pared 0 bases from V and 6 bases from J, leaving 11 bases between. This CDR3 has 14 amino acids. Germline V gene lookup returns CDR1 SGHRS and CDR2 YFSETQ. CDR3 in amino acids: CASSLASQVDTQYF. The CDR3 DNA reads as TGCGCCAGCAGCTTGGCTTCCCAGGTCGATACGCAGTATTTT. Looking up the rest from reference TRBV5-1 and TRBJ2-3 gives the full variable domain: KAGVTQTPRYLIKTRGQQVTLSCSPISGHRSVSWYQQTPGQGLQFLFEYFSETQRNKGNFPGRFSGRQFSNSRSEMNVSTLELGDSALYLCASSLASQVDTQYFGPGTRLTVL.

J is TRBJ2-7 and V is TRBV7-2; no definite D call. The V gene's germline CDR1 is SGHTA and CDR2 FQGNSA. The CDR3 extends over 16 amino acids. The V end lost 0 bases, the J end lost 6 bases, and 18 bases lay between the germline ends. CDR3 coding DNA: TGTGCCAGCAGCTTAGCGTGGCCAGGTAACTTAGTCGAGCAGTACTTC. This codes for CASSLAWPGNLVEQYF.

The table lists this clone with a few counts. CDR3 DNA: TGCAGCGTTGCGAGCGGAGTAGATCAAGAGACCCAGTACTTC. Protein product: CSVASGVDQETQYF. The chain couples TRBV29-1 to TRBJ2-5; D is perhaps TRBD2 (5 bases). Germline V lookup: CDR1 SQVTM, CDR2 ANQGSEA. This CDR3 is 14 amino acids long. Deletions cut 4 bases from V and 2 bases from J, with 14 bases between. The variable domain in full, completed from reference TRBV29-1 and TRBJ2-5, reads SAVISQKPSRDICQRGTSLTIQCQVDSQVTMMFWYRQQPGQSLTLIATANQGSEATYESGFVIDKFPISRPNLTFSTLTVSNMSPEDSSIYLCSVASGVDQETQYFGPGTRLLVL.

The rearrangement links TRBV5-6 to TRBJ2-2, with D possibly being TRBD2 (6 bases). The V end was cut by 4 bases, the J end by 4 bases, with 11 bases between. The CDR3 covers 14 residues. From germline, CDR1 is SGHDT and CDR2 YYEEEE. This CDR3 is CASSRGFPTGELFF. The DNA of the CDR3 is TGTGCCAGCAGCCGGGGGTTCCCCACCGGGGAGCTGTTTTTT.

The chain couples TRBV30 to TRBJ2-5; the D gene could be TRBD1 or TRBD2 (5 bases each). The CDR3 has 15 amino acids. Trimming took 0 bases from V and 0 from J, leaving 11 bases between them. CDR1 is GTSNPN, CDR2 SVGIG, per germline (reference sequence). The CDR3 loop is CAWSVGTTYQETQYF. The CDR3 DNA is TGTGCCTGGAGTGTTGGGACCACGTACCAAGAGACCCAGTACTTC.

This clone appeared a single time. The CDR3 nucleotides read TGCAGCGTTCATGGACAGGGGGCGGCTGAAGCTTTCTTT. Translation gives CSVHGQGAAEAFF. The genes are TRBV29-1 and TRBJ1-1; the match to TRBD1 covers 11 bases. Germline V lookup: CDR1 SQVTM, CDR2 ANQGSEA. The CDR3 spans 13 residues. V lost 5 bases to trimming and J lost 6 bases; unmatched junction nucleotides: 5.

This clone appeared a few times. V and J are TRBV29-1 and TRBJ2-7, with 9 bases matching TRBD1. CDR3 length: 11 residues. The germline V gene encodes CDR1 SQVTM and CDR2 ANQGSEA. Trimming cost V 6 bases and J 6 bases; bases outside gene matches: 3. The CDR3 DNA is TGCAGCGTGGGACAGGGCACCGAGCAGTACTTC. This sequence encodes CSVGQGTEQYF.

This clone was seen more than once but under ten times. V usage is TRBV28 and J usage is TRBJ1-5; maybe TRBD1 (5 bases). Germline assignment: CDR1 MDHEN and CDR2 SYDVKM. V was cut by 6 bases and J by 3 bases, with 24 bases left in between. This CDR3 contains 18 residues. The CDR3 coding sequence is TGTGCCAGCAGCTCCGCCGGGACCGCCGGTCGGGTCAATCAGCCCCAGCATTTT. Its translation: CASSSAGTAGRVNQPQHF.

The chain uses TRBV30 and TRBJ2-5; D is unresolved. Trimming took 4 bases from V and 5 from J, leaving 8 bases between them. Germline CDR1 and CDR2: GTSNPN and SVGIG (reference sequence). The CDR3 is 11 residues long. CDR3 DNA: TGTGCCTGGAAGACCTATGAGACCCAGTACTTC. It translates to CAWKTYETQYF.

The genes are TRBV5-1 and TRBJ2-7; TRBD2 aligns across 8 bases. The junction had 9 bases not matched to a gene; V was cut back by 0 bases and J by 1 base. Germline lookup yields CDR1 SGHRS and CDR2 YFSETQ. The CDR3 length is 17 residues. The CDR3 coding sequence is TGCGCCAGCAGCTTGGCTCCTTCTAGCGGGCCATCCTACGAGCAGTACTTC. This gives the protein CASSLAPSSGPSYEQYF.

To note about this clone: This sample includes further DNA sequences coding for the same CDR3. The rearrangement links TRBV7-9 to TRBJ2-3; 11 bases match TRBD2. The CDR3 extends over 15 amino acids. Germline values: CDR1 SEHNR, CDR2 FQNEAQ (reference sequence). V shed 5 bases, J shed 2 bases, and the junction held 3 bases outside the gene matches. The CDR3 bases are TGTGCCAGCAGCCTGGGACTAGCGGACACAGATACGCAGTATTTT. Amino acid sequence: CASSLGLADTDTQYF.

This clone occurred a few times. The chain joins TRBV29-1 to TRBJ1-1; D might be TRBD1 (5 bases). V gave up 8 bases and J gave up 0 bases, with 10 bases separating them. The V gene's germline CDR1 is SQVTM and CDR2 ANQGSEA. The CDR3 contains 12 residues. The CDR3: CSLGRMNTEAFF. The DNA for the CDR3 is TGCAGCCTGGGACGAATGAACACTGAAGCTTTCTTT.

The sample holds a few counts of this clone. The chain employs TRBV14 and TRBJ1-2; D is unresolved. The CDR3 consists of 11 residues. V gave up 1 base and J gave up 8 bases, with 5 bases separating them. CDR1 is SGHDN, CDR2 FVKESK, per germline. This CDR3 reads CASSQGSGYTF. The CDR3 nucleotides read TGTGCCAGCAGCCAAGGGTCGGGCTACACCTTC.

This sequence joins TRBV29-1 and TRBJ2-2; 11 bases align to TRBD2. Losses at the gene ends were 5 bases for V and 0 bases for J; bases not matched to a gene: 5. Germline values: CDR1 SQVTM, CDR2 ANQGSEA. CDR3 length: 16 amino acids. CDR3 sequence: CSVNSGRGSNTGELFF. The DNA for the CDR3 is TGCAGCGTTAATAGCGGGAGGGGATCGAACACCGGGGAGCTGTTTTTT.